The T cell receptor (beta chain) described here comes from a study of blood T cell repertoires in COVID-19. Study context: Whether acute or convalescent, the COVID-19 samples came from the United States, Italy and Spain. PBMCs, B-cell-depleted T cells, or T cells provided the cDNA or gDNA that made up the material.

As processed by the authors: Estimated nucleated cell counts came from reference gene primer amplification. Sequencing was performed with immunoSEQ multiplex PCR; in TCRdb, only in-frame clones are kept and a portion is missing. From that table come the V and J calls and clone size; the DNA was used to work out D and trimming. The profile shows about 140,000 clones, approximately 83% of them singletons. Germline loops: CDR1 MNHNY, CDR2 SVGAGI (reference sequence). Trimming removed 8 bases from V and 3 bases from J; junction bases left unmatched: 9. There are 15 residues in the CDR3. In its sample, this clone was seen once.

Sequenced material: peripheral blood. The chain employs TRBV6-6 and TRBJ1-5; 8 nucleotides line up with TRBD1. The source of this sequence is a woman aged 60-75 years with acute or convalescent COVID-19. The DNA for the CDR3 is TGTGCCAGCGCCCCGGGACAGGCCCTCAATCAGCCCCAGCATTTT. As protein: CASAPGQALNQPQHF.